This T cell receptor beta chain was sequenced during a study of T-cell reconstitution after alpha-beta-depleted transplantation in children. Researchers prepared the TCRbeta library using unique molecular identifiers, the study reports. TCRdb called the PCR reads again in MiXCR, with one record for every CDR3 protein. The sample holds 90,000 to 130,000 distinct CDR3 sequences, 9% to 12% seen once. General study findings and limits: Some patients showed high day-60 TCRbeta diversity, which derived from surviving recipient T cells and thymic progenitors. Reportedly, roughly two months post-transplant, alpha-beta T cells arose from several hundred expanded graft clones.

Comments on this clonotype: Its target is not known.

The CDR3 has 15 residues. The ends were cut back, 5 bases at V and 0 bases at J, with 13 bases in the middle. The V call is TRBV12-3 or TRBV12-4, the J call TRBJ1-2; a possible D gene is TRBD1 (6 bases). Sequences were derived from PBMCs, sampled before TCRalphabeta/CD19-depleted stem cell transplant. The TCR sequence derives from a boy aged 2 to 9 with acute lymphoblastic leukemia, due to receive a stem cell transplant. This CDR3 reads CASSIRQVPNYGYTF. CDR3 coding DNA: TGTGCCAGCAGTATTAGACAGGTTCCTAACTATGGCTACACCTTC.